This T cell receptor (beta chain) was found in a study of early T cells in non-severe SARS-CoV-2 infection. Trimming took 0 bases from V and 7 from J, leaving 8 bases between them. The CDR3 is made up of 14 amino acids. The V gene's germline CDR1 is SGHRS and CDR2 YFSETQ. General study findings and limits: CD4 and private specificities were missed by VDJdb matching, which favored anti-spike CD8 responses.

As for this clonotype: Its target is not known.

One entry per CDR3 protein, called by TCRdb with MiXCR from the 5' RACE reads. Here the sample spans more than 95,000 distinct CDR3 sequences, about 15% being singletons. The sample comprised whole blood. The origin of this receptor is an adult who was a healthcare worker with PCR-confirmed SARS-CoV-2 infection or an uninfected control (not recorded which). V gene TRBV5-1 combines with J gene TRBJ1-6; no clear D. The CDR3 spells CASSLASQNSPLHF. The CDR3 coding sequence is TGCGCCAGCAGCTTGGCCTCTCAGAATTCACCCCTCCACTTT.